This record covers a single TCR beta chain. This sample is drawn from a study of blood T cell repertoires in COVID-19. Assay: immunoSEQ multiplex PCR; the TCRdb copy retains only in-frame clones and omits some. The sample has around 100,000 clones, around nine tenths seen once. The germline V gene encodes CDR1 MNHEY and CDR2 SVGAGI. Trimming shortened V by 2 bases and J by 1 base, and 11 bases separated the two germline ends. There are 15 residues in the CDR3. Sequenced sample: peripheral blood. The chain joins TRBV6-5 to TRBJ2-5; D may be TRBD1 (5 bases). This TCR was sampled from a man between 45 and 60 years old with active COVID-19. The CDR3 region has the DNA TGTGCCAGCAGTTACCTCCAGGGCGGCCAAGAGACCCAGTACTTC. Translated: CASSYLQGGQETQYF.